The rows below give T cell receptor beta chains drawn from one sample of a study of early T cells in non-severe SARS-CoV-2 infection. Each CDR3 protein is one row after TCRdb ran MiXCR on the 5' RACE reads. In the table there are under 40,000 distinct CDR3 sequences, roughly 6.3% of which are singletons. The source material was whole blood. These receptors came from an adult who was a healthcare worker with PCR-confirmed SARS-CoV-2 infection or an uninfected control (not recorded which). The CDR3 runs from the conserved cysteine through the conserved F or W. The size field is filled for only some rows; it gives once, few, many or a size class.

J,V,size,CDR3
TRBJ2-7,TRBV28,few,CASSEPSGSSPYEQYF
TRBJ2-7,TRBV19,many,CATRMASSYEQYF
TRBJ2-7,TRBV27,.,CASSPLGSGRYEQYF
TRBJ2-5,TRBV11-2,.,CASSLRPNPVWETQYF
TRBJ2-7,TRBV21-1,few,CASSILDRDRVGAYEQYF
TRBJ2-7,TRBV20-1,many,CSADPGAPYEQYF
TRBJ2-3,TRBV11-2,few,CASSQTGGRDTQYF
TRBJ2-7,TRBV7-9,many,CASSPGGTSGRIFEQYF
TRBJ1-2,TRBV6-5,many,CASFNTREYGYTF
TRBJ2-7,TRBV11-2,.,CASSLTLAYEQYF
TRBJ2-7,TRBV7-6,.,CASSLAGGEQYF
TRBJ2-1,TRBV11-2,few,CASSHIAGQTYNEQFF
TRBJ2-7,TRBV4-3,few,CASSRELGYEQYF
TRBJ1-2,TRBV24-1,medium-sized,CATRRTGFYGYTF
TRBJ2-7,TRBV2,.,CASMEGRSSYEQYF
TRBJ1-4,TRBV4-1,many,CASSQPGTNEKLFF
TRBJ2-3,TRBV20-1,.,CSARAGGPDTQYF
TRBJ2-4,TRBV5-6,.,CASSVGNIQYF
TRBJ2-1,TRBV30,many,CAWSVKDRTGTEFF
TRBJ2-2,TRBV2,many,CASSDGQLAPGELFF
TRBJ1-1,TRBV12-5,many,CASGPTLKLTRDRELNTEAFF
TRBJ2-5,TRBV13,.,CASSYSASGRQETQYF
TRBJ2-3,TRBV10-3,few,CAIGLVEDTQYF
TRBJ2-6,TRBV21-1,few,CASSKVTDSGANVLTF
TRBJ1-2,TRBV20-1,many,CSARGRGQEYGYTF
TRBJ2-2,TRBV20-1,.,CSASVTGELFF
TRBJ1-2,TRBV11-2,few,CASSLTANYGYTF
TRBJ2-1,TRBV6-5,many,CASSSRPGPNEQFF
TRBJ1-5,TRBV15,many,CATSTGRVQPQHF
TRBJ1-6,TRBV7-8,many,CASSPTASTYNSPLHF
TRBJ2-7,TRBV5-1,.,CASSMTGFEQYF
TRBJ2-1,TRBV10-2,.,CASSGGPISYNEQFF
TRBJ2-5,TRBV6-6,many,CASSSATQGEETQYF
TRBJ2-3,TRBV11-2,.,CASSLDRLSDTQYF
TRBJ2-1,TRBV10-2,many,CATGVEATNEQFF
TRBJ1-6,TRBV6-1,.,CATSDLTRTNPPLHF
TRBJ1-1,TRBV5-1,.,CASSSRVTTEAFF
TRBJ1-1,TRBV20-1,.,CSTYRTGTNTEAFF
TRBJ2-4,TRBV19,many,CASMAGRQYPGAKNIQYF
TRBJ1-1,TRBV18,few,CASSGQGWGTEAFF
TRBJ2-1,TRBV11-2,many,CASSLGTIYNEQFF